The sequence of this T cell receptor (beta chain) was determined in a study of T cell responses to AZD1222 COVID-19 vaccine. Study results and limitations: Most donors were white British and more were female, and clonal diversity was possibly underestimated. Per reports, nearly half of all spike-specific TCRs target regions that are unmutated in variants. The CD4 TCRs associated with vaccination extended across spike and predominated at 160-218 and 743-854. Increases in Spike-specific TCR breadth and depth were seen after two AZD1222 doses.

Data came from immunoSEQ multiplex PCR; TCRdb stores just in-frame clones and leaves some out. The sample holds 130,000 to 150,000 clones; just under 95% are singletons and the top ten take around 1.5%. In germline, CDR1 is SGHRS, CDR2 YFSETQ. The CDR3 length is 16 residues. The germline V and J ends were trimmed by 4 bases and 0 bases, with 14 bases remaining between them. Notes on this clone: What it binds is unknown.

The specimen was peripheral blood, collected on day 0 of AZD1222 vaccination. The V gene is TRBV5-1, the J gene TRBJ2-1; D might be TRBD2 (6 bases). The sequence was collected from an adult in good health. The CDR3 here is CASSILADPSYNEQFF. The CDR3 DNA reads as TGCGCCAGCAGCATTTTAGCGGACCCCTCCTACAATGAGCAGTTCTTC.